The next 15 T cell receptor beta chains were all read from a single sample in a study of beta chain features in type 1 diabetes. Expressed TCRB transcripts were sequenced, since all the RNA that had been isolated was reverse transcribed. Clones were read by immunoSEQ multiplex PCR, and TCRdb kept only the in-frame ones, dropping some. The table shows 970,000 or so clones, with around a sixth occurring only once. Sequencing used naive CD4+ T cells from blood. All receptors derive from a woman between 18 and 30 years old in good health.

The rearrangement links TRBV7-3 to TRBJ2-3; D is tentatively TRBD1 or TRBD2 (5 bases each). V lost 5 bases and J lost 2, with 17 bases in between. From germline, CDR1 is SGHTA and CDR2 FQGTGA. The CDR3 runs to 16 residues. The CDR3 reads CASSEGLSRVTDTQYF. The CDR3 DNA sequence: TGTGCCAGCAGCGAGGGGCTATCGCGGGTCACAGATACGCAGTATTTT. The full variable domain, its missing parts supplied by reference TRBV7-3 and TRBJ2-3, is GAGVSQTPSNKVTEKGKYVELRCDPISGHTALYWYRQSLGQGPEFLIYFQGTGAADDSGLPNDRFFAVRPEGSVSTLKIQRTERGDSAVYLCASSEGLSRVTDTQYFGPGTRLTVL.

This clone has a handful of counts. The chain is built from TRBV6-5 and TRBJ2-7; tentative D call: TRBD1 (5 bases). V was pared by 6 bases and J by 5 bases, with 20 bases between. Germline CDR1 is MNHEY and CDR2 is SVGAGI. This CDR3 comprises 15 residues. The CDR3 nucleotides are TGTGCCAGCAGGGCAGACAGTAGCTATAGTAACGAGCAGTACTTC. This encodes CASRADSSYSNEQYF.

The genes are TRBV6-5 and TRBJ2-6; unclear D gene. The V gene lost 6 bases and the J gene lost 4 bases, with 7 bases spanning the gap. The germline V gene has CDR1 MNHEY and CDR2 SVGAGI. CDR3 length: 13 amino acids. CDR3 DNA: TGTGCCAGCAGGATGCAGGGGGCCAACGTCCTGACTTTC. Amino acids: CASRMQGANVLTF.

This clone was seen only a few times. The gene calls are TRBV19 and TRBJ1-2, with 7 bases identical to TRBD1. J gave up 2 bases and V 10 bases, and 13 bases lay outside the gene matches. This CDR3 contains 15 residues. Looked up from germline, CDR1 is LNHDA and CDR2 is SQIVND (reference sequence). CDR3 bases: TGTGCCACGACAAGGACAGGACCACTCAACTATGGCTACACCTTC. Translation: CATTRTGPLNYGYTF.

Only a few counts were recorded for this clone. The rearrangement joins TRBV5-1 to TRBJ2-1; perhaps TRBD2 as D (6 bases). Trimming took off 1 base at V and 5 bases at J, with 13 bases between the two ends. The CDR3 is 15 amino acids. Germline lookup yields CDR1 SGHRS and CDR2 YFSETQ. CDR3 sequence: CASSLRAGGDNEQFF. The CDR3 coding sequence is TGCGCCAGCAGCTTGCGAGCGGGTGGGGACAATGAGCAGTTCTTC. The full variable domain, with the rest looked up from reference TRBV5-1 and TRBJ2-1, is KAGVTQTPRYLIKTRGQQVTLSCSPISGHRSVSWYQQTPGQGLQFLFEYFSETQRNKGNFPGRFSGRQFSNSRSEMNVSTLELGDSALYLCASSLRAGGDNEQFFGPGTRLTVL.

CDR3 region: CASHRAGRTDTQYF. CDR3 nucleotides: TGTGCCAGCCACCGGGCGGGCCGCACAGATACGCAGTATTTT. The rearrangement links TRBV6-5 to TRBJ2-3; a weak D match, TRBD2 (5 bases). The CDR3 totals 14 residues. The V end lost 8 bases, the J end lost 1 base, and 13 bases lay between the germline ends. From germline, CDR1 is MNHEY and CDR2 SVGAGI.

This clone occurred a few times. The chain has TRBV29-1 and TRBJ2-3, with D possibly TRBD2 on 6 matching bases. The germline V gene has CDR1 SQVTM and CDR2 ANQGSEA. The germline V and J ends were trimmed by 5 bases and 4 bases, with 16 bases remaining between them. The CDR3 loop spans 14 amino acids. The CDR3 DNA reads TGCAGCGTTAGGACTAACCTGAGGTCAGATACGCAGTATTTT. Protein: CSVRTNLRSDTQYF.

This clone has only a few counts. The rearrangement uses TRBV9 and TRBJ2-1, with 13 bases lining up with TRBD2. V gave up 4 bases and J gave up 1 base; unmatched junction bases: 8. The CDR3 is 18 amino acids. CDR1 is SGDLS, CDR2 YYNGEE, per germline. The CDR3 nucleotides read TGTGCCAGCAGCCCCCGACTAGCGGGAGGAGGATCCTACAATGAGCAGTTCTTC. Translating gives CASSPRLAGGGSYNEQFF. Full variable domain (missing parts from reference TRBV9 and TRBJ2-1): DSGVTQTPKHLITATGQRVTLRCSPRSGDLSVYWYQQSLDQGLQFLIQYYNGEERAKGNILERFSAQQFPDLHSELNLSSLELGDSALYFCASSPRLAGGGSYNEQFFGPGTRLTVL.

The chain combines TRBV5-1 with TRBJ2-5, with D uncertain. The CDR3 sequence is 13 residues long. From germline, CDR1 is SGHRS and CDR2 YFSETQ. V was cut by 4 bases and J by 3 bases, with 10 bases left in between. The CDR3 sequence: CASSHGQKETQYF. DNA of the CDR3: TGCGCCAGCAGCCACGGCCAGAAAGAGACCCAGTACTTC.

The V call is TRBV7-2, the J call TRBJ2-1; D call uncertain. CDR3 length: 15 residues. Trimming took 2 bases from V and 0 from J, leaving 8 bases between them. The germline V gene encodes CDR1 SGHTA and CDR2 FQGNSA. In DNA form, the CDR3 reads TGTGCCAGCAGCTTATCCGTTAGCTCCTACAATGAGCAGTTCTTC. Translating it yields CASSLSVSSYNEQFF.

This chain uses TRBV18 with TRBJ2-2; 7 bases map to TRBD2. Germline lookup yields CDR1 KGHSH and CDR2 LQKENI. The CDR3 spans 16 residues. Trimming removed 1 base from V and 7 bases from J; junction bases left unmatched: 9. The CDR3 reads CASSPHRAGVSGELFF. CDR3 DNA sequence: TGTGCCAGCTCACCACATCGGGCGGGAGTGAGCGGGGAGCTGTTTTTT. Full variable domain (missing parts from reference TRBV18 and TRBJ2-2): NAGVMQNPRHLVRRRGQEARLRCSPMKGHSHVYWYRQLPEEGLKFMVYLQKENIIDESGMPKERFSAEFPKEGPSILRIQQVVRGDSAAYFCASSPHRAGVSGELFFGEGSRLTVL.

The genes are TRBV4-3 and TRBJ1-1; tentatively, D is TRBD1 (5 bases). Germline lookup yields CDR1 LGHNA and CDR2 YSLEER. With 0 bases removed from V and 5 bases from J, the gap between germline ends came to 13 bases. This CDR3 contains 15 residues. The CDR3 region has the DNA TGCGCCAGCAGCCAAGAGGTGAGAGGGGTGACTGAAGCTTTCTTT. Protein product: CASSQEVRGVTEAFF.

The chain carries TRBV11-2 and TRBJ1-1; D is unclear. This CDR3 is 14 amino acids long. The V end was cut by 5 bases, the J end by 4 bases, with 14 bases between. In germline, CDR1 is SGHAT, CDR2 FQNNGV. The CDR3 DNA sequence: TGTGCCAGCAGCCCGATCCGGGTTCGCACTGAAGCTTTCTTT. Translated, it gives CASSPIRVRTEAFF.

CDR3 in DNA: TGTGCCAGCAGCCAACTTGGACTAGCGGGACACAATGAGCAGTTCTTC. This gives the protein CASSQLGLAGHNEQFF. The chain couples TRBV14 to TRBJ2-1; the match to TRBD2 covers 12 bases. The CDR3 is made up of 16 amino acids. J gave up 5 bases and V 2 bases, and 4 bases lay outside the gene matches. CDR1 is SGHDN and CDR2 is FVKESK in the germline V gene.

This clone turned up a few times. The chain employs TRBV5-5 and TRBJ1-5; TRBD1 might be the D (5 bases). Trimming removed 0 bases from V and 11 bases from J, with 12 bases in between. Germline CDR1 reads SGHKS; CDR2 reads YYEKEE (reference sequence). This CDR3 comprises 13 residues. CDR3 nucleotides: TGTGCCAGCAGCTTGGTATTGTCGGGGGCCCAGCATTTT. Encoded protein: CASSLVLSGAQHF.